This record covers a single T cell receptor beta chain. Methods used by the authors: The authors estimated nucleated cell counts from reference gene primer amplification. Some clones are missing from TCRdb's copy, which holds only in-frame ones; the method was immunoSEQ multiplex PCR. V and J calls and clone size come straight from that table; D and trimming were deduced from the DNA. The sample contains about 120,000 clones, roughly 84% of which appear only once. The CDR3 totals 17 residues. V was shortened by 0 bases and J by 0 bases, with 12 bases between the two germline ends. Germline V gene lookup returns CDR1 SGDLS and CDR2 YYNGEE. The data were taken from a study of blood T cell repertoires in COVID-19. The wider study: T cells, B-cell-depleted T cells, or PBMCs supplied cDNA or gDNA.

The material sequenced was peripheral blood. The V call is TRBV9, the J call TRBJ2-2, with D possibly TRBD1 on 5 matching bases. The sequence was collected from a man aged 55 to 70 with acute or convalescent COVID-19. The CDR3 nucleotides read TGTGCCAGCAGCGTAGCTACAGGACACCCGAACACCGGGGAGCTGTTTTTT. This gives the protein CASSVATGHPNTGELFF.